This T cell receptor beta chain was documented in a study of beta chain features in type 1 diabetes. General study points: High-TCR-expressing cells could be over-represented by cDNA sequencing.

The trim removed 2 bases at V and 3 bases at J, leaving 13 bases unmatched. Looked up from germline, CDR1 is KGHSH and CDR2 is LQKENI. The CDR3 sequence is 17 residues long. Sequencing targeted expressed TCRB transcripts, as all isolated RNA had been reverse transcribed. Assay: immunoSEQ multiplex PCR; the TCRdb copy retains only in-frame clones and omits some. The sample lists approximately 250,000 clones, 9.6% occurring once. Points on this clone: Antigen specificity is unknown.

One heparinised draw, averaging around 120 mL, was taken per donor. The TCR was taken from a woman aged 18 to 35 in good health. Material for sequencing was naive CD4+ T cells from blood. The genes are TRBV18 and TRBJ2-7; 7 bases map to TRBD2. The CDR3 DNA sequence: TGTGCCAGCTCACCATTAGGCGGGAGCTCCTTTCTCTACGAGCAGTACTTC. Protein: CASSPLGGSSFLYEQYF. The entire variable domain, with the rest obtained from reference TRBV18 and TRBJ2-7, is as follows: NAGVMQNPRHLVRRRGQEARLRCSPMKGHSHVYWYRQLPEEGLKFMVYLQKENIIDESGMPKERFSAEFPKEGPSILRIQQVVRGDSAAYFCASSPLGGSSFLYEQYFGPGTRLTVT.